The 15 T cell receptor beta chains reported below all come from one sample, sequenced in a study of CD8 T cells in Susac syndrome. Random hexamers were used to reverse transcribe an amount of about 0.5 to 1 ug RNA. TCRdb redid the calling of the immunoSEQ multiplex PCR reads with MiXCR, one entry per CDR3 protein. The sample lists some 150,000 distinct CDR3 sequences, about 95% occurring once. Sequenced: CD8+ T cells from PBMCs. The source is a human donor with multiple sclerosis.

V and J are TRBV29-1 and TRBJ1-2; D gene uncertain. The germline CDR1 and CDR2 sequences are SQVTM and ANQGSEA. This CDR3 region has 14 residues. Trimming left V 0 bases short and J 4 bases short, with 12 bases between. The CDR3 region is CSVEDQVASYGYTF. CDR3 bases: TGCAGCGTTGAAGACCAGGTTGCCTCCTATGGCTACACCTTC.

V usage is TRBV6-6 and J usage is TRBJ1-6, with 7 positions matching TRBD1. Germline CDR1 reads MNHNY; CDR2 reads SVGAGI (reference sequence). This CDR3 is built from 15 residues. The V and J ends lost 0 bases and 8 bases, in that order; junction bases with no gene match: 4. The CDR3 bases are TGTGCCAGCAGTTACTCAACAGGGGTGGATTCACCCCTCCACTTT. As protein: CASSYSTGVDSPLHF.

CDR3 sequence: CAWSTGTGGNRPQHF. CDR3 in DNA: TGTGCCTGGAGTACCGGGACAGGGGGTAATAGGCCCCAGCATTTT. The chain is built from TRBV30 and TRBJ1-5; 11 nucleotides match TRBD1. The CDR3 length is 15 residues. Trimming at V came to 2 bases and at J to 9 bases, leaving 9 bases not matched to a gene. The V gene's germline CDR1 is GTSNPN and CDR2 SVGIG (reference sequence).

This chain uses TRBV7-6 with TRBJ1-2; D is unclear. Germline V gives CDR1 SGHVS, CDR2 FNYEAQ. The CDR3 extends over 14 amino acids. V lost 5 bases to trimming and J lost 8 bases, with 18 bases between them. CDR3 in amino acids: CASSPDTPREGYTF. CDR3 DNA sequence: TGTGCCAGCAGCCCGGATACGCCAAGGGAGGGCTACACCTTC.

V is TRBV29-1 and J is TRBJ2-1, with D possibly TRBD1 on 6 matching bases. V lost 7 bases and J 8 bases, leaving 18 bases between the germline ends. The CDR3 has 13 residues. CDR1 is SQVTM and CDR2 is ANQGSEA in the germline V gene. CDR3 coding DNA: TGCAGCGCCTTAAACAGGGATAGCGATGAGCAGTTCTTC. Protein sequence: CSALNRDSDEQFF.

V gene TRBV19 combines with J gene TRBJ2-2; D unresolved. The V end lost 3 bases, the J end lost 8 bases, and 10 bases lay between the germline ends. CDR3 length: 13 amino acids. CDR1 LNHDA and CDR2 SQIVND come from the germline V gene (reference sequence). The chain's CDR3 is CASSMAVAGELFF. The CDR3, as DNA: TGTGCCAGTAGTATGGCTGTGGCTGGGGAGCTGTTTTTT.

The rearrangement uses TRBV29-1 and TRBJ2-3; D call uncertain. Trimming pared 6 bases from V and 5 bases from J, leaving 9 bases between. CDR1 and CDR2 (germline): SQVTM, ANQGSEA. This CDR3 contains 11 residues. The CDR3 nucleotides read TGCAGCGTCGGGTCCCGAGATACGCAGTATTTT. Encoded protein: CSVGSRDTQYF.

The J gene is TRBJ2-7, the V gene TRBV20-1; 8 positions match TRBD2. J gave up 6 bases and V 3 bases, and 7 bases lay outside the gene matches. Germline loops: CDR1 DFQATT, CDR2 SNEGSKA (reference sequence). CDR3 size: 13 residues. The CDR3: CSASPGLGIEQYF. The CDR3 region has the DNA TGCAGTGCTAGTCCGGGACTAGGGATCGAGCAGTACTTC.

This chain joins TRBV6-6 and TRBJ2-2; unclear D gene. Trimming left V 6 bases short and J 6 bases short, with 11 bases between. CDR3 size: 13 residues. Germline V gene data show CDR1 as MNHNY and CDR2 as SVGAGI (reference sequence). The CDR3 DNA follows: TGTGCCAGCAGCCCAGCCTCGCCCGGGGAGCTGTTTTTT. Translation gives CASSPASPGELFF.

This clonotype showed up just once. This sequence joins TRBV7-2 and TRBJ2-4, with D unclear. The CDR3 sequence is 14 residues long. The germline CDR1 and CDR2 sequences are SGHTA and FQGNSA. The germline V and J ends were trimmed by 5 bases and 2 bases, with 10 bases remaining between them. Written as DNA, the CDR3 is TGTGCCAGCAGCCCAGTGTTTACCAAAAACATTCAGTACTTC. Its translation: CASSPVFTKNIQYF.

This clonotype showed up just once. The V and J genes are TRBV6-1 and TRBJ2-3; D is unclear. CDR1 MNHNS and CDR2 SASEGT come from the germline V gene. This CDR3 contains 13 residues. V gave up 1 base and J gave up 4 bases, with 6 bases separating them. The DNA for the CDR3 is TGTGCCAGCAGTGAAGTCTCGGCAGATACGCAGTATTTT. Encoded protein: CASSEVSADTQYF.

The chain recombines TRBV9 with TRBJ2-7; D not resolved. The V end was cut by 0 bases, the J end by 2 bases, with 9 bases between. CDR3 size: 14 residues. The V gene's germline CDR1 is SGDLS and CDR2 YYNGEE. CDR3 bases: TGTGCCAGCAGCGTAGAGGCCACCACCTACGAGCAGTACTTC. It translates to CASSVEATTYEQYF.

The sample holds one count of this clonotype. The V and J genes are TRBV15 and TRBJ2-1; 13 nucleotides align to TRBD2. This CDR3 has 17 amino acids. V shed 5 bases and J 5 bases; nucleotides not matched to a gene: 9. Germline V gene lookup returns CDR1 LNHNV and CDR2 YYDKDF (reference sequence). CDR3 DNA: TGTGCCACCAGCTCAACTAGCGGGGGGGCTGTAGACAATGAGCAGTTCTTC. This sequence encodes CATSSTSGGAVDNEQFF.

V and J are TRBV20-1 and TRBJ1-4, with a possible D match to TRBD1 (5 bases). Germline V lookup: CDR1 DFQATT, CDR2 SNEGSKA (reference sequence). The CDR3 consists of 13 residues. With 6 bases removed from V and 4 bases from J, the gap between germline ends came to 12 bases. The CDR3 DNA reads as TGCAGTGCGTTCCAGGGAAATAATGAAAAACTGTTTTTT. This sequence encodes CSAFQGNNEKLFF.

The genes are TRBV5-1 and TRBJ2-7; D unresolved. The CDR3 is 12 residues long. Germline loops: CDR1 SGHRS, CDR2 YFSETQ. Trimming shortened V by 0 bases and J by 6 bases, and 7 bases separated the two germline ends. The CDR3 sequence: CASSLVLGEQYV. CDR3 in DNA: TGCGCCAGCAGCTTGGTATTAGGCGAGCAGTACGTC.